These 24 T cell receptor beta chains came from one sample sequenced in a study of T cells in Graves' hyperthyroidism and ophthalmopathy (dated by TCRdb to the late 2010s). The library came from multiplex PCR. TCRdb lists the instrument as Illumina HiSeq 2000. The TCR beta CDR3 regions were amplified from RNA transcripts. For the first round of RT-PCR on the TCR CDR3, the HTBI primer set was used together with the Qiagen OneStep RT-PCR kit. The public sequencing data were trimmed at Q25 with fastp and processed into clonotypes with MiXCR by TCRdb, which kept only in-frame beta chains. Every distinct CDR3 protein forms one entry, paired with its most common genes and DNA. The sample records about 660,000 distinct CDR3 sequences, nearly 45% of which are singletons. The ten biggest clones cover approximately 7.2% of the sample. Sequenced sample: peripheral blood or thyroid tissue (not recorded which). These receptors were obtained from an adult man with Graves' disease, either hyperthyroidism or ophthalmopathy (not recorded which).

The sample holds many counts of this clonotype. The chain links TRBV10-2 to TRBJ2-7; TRBD2 matches 10 bases. Trimming cost V 0 bases and J 5 bases; bases outside gene matches: 4. The CDR3 runs to 15 residues. Germline V gene sequence: CDR1 WSHSY, CDR2 SAAADI. The CDR3 reads CASSESSGRAHEQYF. The CDR3 nucleotides read TGCGCCAGCAGTGAGTCCAGCGGGAGGGCCCACGAGCAGTACTTC.

A few counts support this clonotype. DNA of the CDR3: TGCGCCAGCAGCCAAGGTGACACCGGCGGATATGGCTACACCTTC. Protein sequence: CASSQGDTGGYGYTF. The chain combines TRBV4-1 with TRBJ1-2, with D unresolved. V gave up 1 base and J gave up 5 bases, with 14 bases separating them. This CDR3 is 15 amino acids long. Per germline, CDR1 MGHRA and CDR2 YSYEKL.

The sample holds a few counts of this clonotype. J is TRBJ1-1 and V is TRBV20-1; D unclear. Germline V gene data show CDR1 as DFQATT and CDR2 as SNEGSKA (reference sequence). The CDR3 runs to 13 residues. V was cut by 6 bases and J by 6 bases, with 17 bases left in between. In DNA, the CDR3 is TGCAGTGCATTACTACGGGGAAGGGCTGAAGCTTTCTTT. Residues: CSALLRGRAEAFF.

For this clonotype: The junction and the germline gene differ at one end; a read error may be behind it. The CDR3 here is CSVDEGNPGELFF. In nucleotides, the CDR3 is TGCAGCGTTGATGAGGGGAACCCCGGGGAGCTGTTTTTT. This chain uses TRBV29-1 with TRBJ2-2, with D perhaps matching TRBD1 or TRBD2 (5 bases each). CDR1 SQVTM and CDR2 ANQGSEA come from the germline V gene. This CDR3 comprises 13 residues.

This clonotype was observed a handful of times. The chain carries TRBV7-2 and TRBJ2-2, with TRBD1 matching 7 bases. The CDR3 sequence is 15 residues long. Trimming at V came to 2 bases and at J to 1 base, leaving 1 base not matched to a gene. CDR1 SGHTA and CDR2 FQGNSA come from the germline V gene. The CDR3 region has the DNA TGTGCCAGCAGCTTAAACAGGGGGAACACCGGGGAGCTGTTTTTT. Protein: CASSLNRGNTGELFF.

This clonotype appeared many times. V is TRBV10-1 and J is TRBJ1-1; 7 nucleotides match TRBD1. This CDR3 is built from 13 residues. Trimming cost V 2 bases and J 11 bases; bases outside gene matches: 8. Germline V gene lookup returns CDR1 WNHNN and CDR2 SYGVQD (reference sequence). CDR3 DNA sequence: TGCGCCAGCAGTGAGACAAAGACAGGGAGGGCTTTCTTT. Translating it yields CASSETKTGRAFF.

The chain carries TRBV2 and TRBJ1-5; D gene unclear. The CDR3 spans 16 residues. Trimming left V 5 bases short and J 3 bases short, with 17 bases between. Germline V gene lookup returns CDR1 SNHLY and CDR2 FYNNEI. The CDR3 bases are TGTGCCAGCAGTTACTTTCGGACGAGGTCCAATCAGCCCCAGCATTTT. Translating it yields CASSYFRTRSNQPQHF.

This chain connects TRBV24-1 to TRBJ1-2, with 12 bases matching TRBD1. Trimming took 7 bases from V and 7 from J; bases not matched to a gene: 3. This CDR3 has 13 amino acids. Germline loops: CDR1 KGHDR, CDR2 SFDVKD. For the CDR3, the DNA is TGTGCCACCAGGGGACAGGGGGCCAGTGGCTACACCTTC. It codes for CATRGQGASGYTF.

This clonotype was counted a few times. V and J are TRBV10-3 and TRBJ1-1, with 8 nucleotides matching TRBD1. J gave up 4 bases and V 3 bases, and 4 bases lay outside the gene matches. Germline CDR1 reads ENHRY; CDR2 reads SYGVKD. This CDR3 region has 14 residues. Written as DNA, the CDR3 is TGTGCCATCAGTGACCCAGGGGGCCCCACTGAAGCTTTCTTT. It yields the protein CAISDPGGPTEAFF.

Ten or more counts support this clonotype. V is TRBV6-1 and J is TRBJ1-5; 8 bases agree with TRBD1. Trimming cost V 6 bases and J 6 bases; bases outside gene matches: 7. The CDR3 has 14 amino acids. Germline assignment: CDR1 MNHNS and CDR2 SASEGT. The CDR3 DNA reads TGTGCCAGCAGCGCCGACAGGGGTCCTCAGCCCCAGCATTTT. It specifies CASSADRGPQPQHF.

The chain combines TRBV2 with TRBJ1-1; D ambiguous. Between the trimmed V and J ends, which lost 2 bases and 7 bases, there was a span of 11 bases. Germline CDR1 is SNHLY and CDR2 is FYNNEI. CDR3 size: 13 residues. This chain's CDR3 is CASSERGFGEAFF. For the CDR3, the DNA is TGTGCCAGCAGTGAACGGGGATTTGGTGAAGCTTTCTTT.

With regard to this clonotype: One end of the junction varies from germline; a read error may be responsible. This chain joins TRBV2 and TRBJ1-6; TRBD1 matches 8 bases. Germline V gene lookup returns CDR1 SNHLY and CDR2 FYNNEI. This CDR3 spans 16 amino acids. The CDR3: CARSGSGQALNSPLHF. CDR3 DNA: TGTGCCCGCAGCGGTTCGGGACAGGCCCTTAATTCACCCCTCCACTTT. The full variable domain, in which reference TRBV2 and TRBJ1-6 provide the parts outside the CDR3, is EPEVTQTPSHQVTQMGQEVILRCVPISNHLYFYWYRQILGQKVEFLVSFYNNEISEKSEIFDDQFSVERPDGSNFTLKIRSTKLEDSAMYFCARSGSGQALNSPLHFGNGTRLTVT.

In regard to this clonotype: The junction departs from germline at one end; a sequencing error may be responsible. The J gene is TRBJ2-2, the V gene TRBV11-2; D could derive from TRBD1 or TRBD2 (5 bases each). The length of the CDR3 is 12 residues. Germline CDR1 SGHAT, CDR2 FQNNGV. The CDR3 nucleotides are TGTGCCAGCAAAAGGGGACCCGGGGAGCCGTTTTTT. Residues: CASKRGPGEPFF. The full variable domain, its missing parts supplied by reference TRBV11-2 and TRBJ2-2, is EAGVAQSPRYKIIEKRQSVAFWCNPISGHATLYWYQQILGQGPKLLIQFQNNGVVDDSQLPKDRFSAERLKGVDSTLKIQPAKLEDSAVYLCASKRGPGEPFFGEGSRLTVL.

A word on this clonotype: A much larger clone is a single base away; this may be a read error. The rearrangement links TRBV10-3 to TRBJ2-5; TRBD1 agrees at 8 bases. The CDR3 has 14 residues. Germline V gives CDR1 ENHRY, CDR2 SYGVKD. CDR3 sequence reads: CAISKPGQEETQHF. The CDR3 DNA is TGTGCCATCAGTAAGCCGGGACAGGAAGAGACCCAGCACTTC.

This clonotype was observed many times. The chain is built from TRBV15 and TRBJ2-7; no clear D gene. Germline V gives CDR1 LNHNV, CDR2 YYDKDF (reference sequence). This CDR3 is built from 13 residues. V was pared by 5 bases and J by 7 bases, with 15 bases between. DNA of the CDR3: TGTGCCACCAGCGGAAACTCGCTGGAGGAGCAGTACTTC. This translates into CATSGNSLEEQYF.

This clonotype has just a few counts. V gene TRBV28 combines with J gene TRBJ2-5; D may match TRBD1 or TRBD2 (5 bases each). Germline V CDR1 and CDR2: MDHEN, SYDVKM. The V end was cut by 10 bases, the J end by 4 bases, with 13 bases between. The CDR3 is 12 residues long. The DNA for the CDR3 is TGTGCCACCTGGGACCTGCGAGAGACCCAGTACTTC. This gives the protein CATWDLRETQYF.

This clonotype came up a few times. V and J are TRBV2 and TRBJ2-2; D is possibly TRBD1 or TRBD2 (5 bases each). V shed 7 bases and J shed 8 bases, with 11 bases lying between them. The CDR3 extends over 12 amino acids. Per germline, CDR1 SNHLY and CDR2 FYNNEI. CDR3 sequence: CASTGWGGELFF. As DNA, the CDR3 is TGTGCCAGCACCGGGTGGGGGGGGGAGCTGTTTTTT.

There are many counts of this clonotype. J is TRBJ1-6 and V is TRBV20-1, with a weak D call TRBD1 (6 bases). This CDR3 region has 14 residues. Trimming took 5 bases from V and 7 from J, leaving 15 bases between them. Per the germline V gene, CDR1 is DFQATT and CDR2 is SNEGSKA (reference sequence). The CDR3 here is CSAGGGGWNSPLHF. CDR3 in DNA: TGCAGTGCTGGTGGAGGGGGTTGGAATTCACCCCTCCACTTT.

The chain combines TRBV9 with TRBJ2-2; D is perhaps TRBD2 (6 bases). V lost 3 bases and J lost 5, with 20 bases in between. The germline V gene has CDR1 SGDLS and CDR2 YYNGEE. The CDR3 contains 17 residues. In DNA form, the CDR3 reads TGTGCCAGCAGCGCTGGGACTTCTAGCATCCTAACCGGGGAGCTGTTTTTT. This translates into CASSAGTSSILTGELFF.

This clonotype has only a few counts. The J gene is TRBJ1-1, the V gene TRBV9; 7 bases line up with TRBD1. Per the germline V gene, CDR1 is SGDLS and CDR2 is YYNGEE. J was trimmed by 5 bases and V by 0 bases; bases with no gene match: 13. The CDR3 contains 17 residues. The CDR3 DNA reads TGTGCCAGCAGCGTAGGAGAGGGGGCAACGGCGAGGACTGAAGCTTTCTTT. Translated, it gives CASSVGEGATARTEAFF.

This chain joins TRBV28 and TRBJ2-5; weak D call: TRBD1 (6 bases). V lost 4 bases, J lost 7 bases, and 16 bases lay in between. CDR3 length: 14 amino acids. From germline, CDR1 is MDHEN and CDR2 SYDVKM. The CDR3 DNA reads as TGTGCCAGCAGTTACCAAAACAGGGTCGGGACCCAGTACTTC. Translation: CASSYQNRVGTQYF.

This chain connects TRBV6-1 to TRBJ1-1; maybe TRBD1 (5 bases). The germline CDR1 and CDR2 sequences are MNHNS and SASEGT. Trimming took off 11 bases at V and 6 bases at J, with 22 bases between the two ends. CDR3 length: 14 amino acids. The CDR3 is CAGTRSQGSAEAFF. The CDR3 nucleotides are TGTGCCGGCACAAGGTCGCAGGGTAGCGCTGAAGCTTTCTTT.

This sequence joins TRBV19 and TRBJ1-6; 7 bases agree with TRBD1. In germline, CDR1 is LNHDA, CDR2 SQIVND (reference sequence). The CDR3 has 17 residues. Trimming took 4 bases from V and 3 from J; bases not matched to a gene: 9. The CDR3 nucleotides read TGTGCCAGTAGTAGCCTCGGGACAGCCAGCTATAATTCACCCCTCCACTTT. Encoded protein: CASSSLGTASYNSPLHF.

The V gene is TRBV7-8, the J gene TRBJ2-5, with 7 nucleotides matching TRBD1. Germline V gene lookup returns CDR1 SGHVS and CDR2 FQNEAQ. The CDR3 has 17 residues. Trimming at V came to 5 bases and at J to 2 bases, leaving 14 bases not matched to a gene. CDR3 coding DNA: TGTGCCAGCAGCGGTATGAGGGGACAGCCGATTCAAGAGACCCAGTACTTC. Translation gives CASSGMRGQPIQETQYF.